These T cell receptor beta chains were read from a single sample in a study of T cell changes during pregnancy in multiple sclerosis. Method: immunoSEQ multiplex PCR; TCRdb's copy keeps in-frame clones and lacks some. Of 100,000 or so clones listed, about nine tenths are singletons. Material: peripheral blood, obtained in the second trimester of pregnancy. These receptors all stem from a female donor in good health, enrolled as a control in a pregnancy study. CDR3s include the opening cysteine and the closing phenylalanine or tryptophan. The D gene is left open where the match is weak. Clone sizes are given selectively: once, few, many, or a class where the clone is expanded.

CDR3 length: 16; V gene: TRBV28; clone size: -; D gene: TRBD2; J gene: TRBJ2-3; CDR3 protein: CASSRGLAGVTDTQYF; CDR3 DNA: TGTGCCAGCAGCCGCGGACTAGCGGGAGTAACAGATACGCAGTATTTT
CDR3 length: 13; V gene: TRBV5-5; clone size: -; D gene: -; J gene: TRBJ1-1; CDR3 protein: CASSRGGNTEAFF; CDR3 DNA: TGTGCCAGCAGCAGGGGGGGGAACACTGAAGCTTTCTTT
CDR3 length: 15; V gene: TRBV7-2; clone size: -; D gene: TRBD1; J gene: TRBJ1-2; CDR3 protein: CASSLSPRQGDGYTF; CDR3 DNA: TGTGCCAGCAGCTTGAGCCCCAGACAGGGGGATGGCTACACCTTC
CDR3 length: 14; V gene: TRBV30; clone size: few; D gene: -; J gene: TRBJ1-1; CDR3 protein: CAWSVLDRNTEAFF; CDR3 DNA: TGTGCCTGGAGTGTACTGGACAGGAACACTGAAGCTTTCTTT
CDR3 length: 13; V gene: TRBV5-6; clone size: -; D gene: -; J gene: TRBJ1-2; CDR3 protein: CASSLTGVAGYTF; CDR3 DNA: TGTGCCAGCAGCCTCACGGGGGTCGCTGGCTACACCTTC
CDR3 length: 15; V gene: TRBV7-2; clone size: -; D gene: TRBD2; J gene: TRBJ2-7; CDR3 protein: CASSSTSGGAYEQYF; CDR3 DNA: TGTGCCAGCAGCTCCACTAGCGGGGGGGCCTACGAGCAGTACTTC
CDR3 length: 15; V gene: TRBV15; clone size: -; D gene: TRBD2; J gene: TRBJ2-3; CDR3 protein: CATSRGLADPDTQYF; CDR3 DNA: TGTGCCACCAGCAGAGGCCTAGCGGACCCAGATACGCAGTATTTT
CDR3 length: 17; V gene: TRBV7-9; clone size: -; D gene: TRBD1; J gene: TRBJ2-3; CDR3 protein: CASSLWTTGGASDTQYF; CDR3 DNA: TGTGCCAGCAGCTTATGGACTACAGGGGGTGCTTCAGATACGCAGTATTTT
CDR3 length: 14; V gene: TRBV11-2; clone size: -; D gene: -; J gene: TRBJ1-2; CDR3 protein: CASSLAPGSDAYTF; CDR3 DNA: TGTGCCAGCAGCTTAGCTCCAGGGTCCGATGCCTACACCTTC
CDR3 length: 13; V gene: TRBV7-2; clone size: -; D gene: -; J gene: TRBJ2-2; CDR3 protein: CASSSTGSGELFF; CDR3 DNA: TGTGCCAGCAGCTCTACAGGGTCCGGGGAGCTGTTTTTT
CDR3 length: 13; V gene: TRBV27; clone size: -; D gene: -; J gene: TRBJ1-1; CDR3 protein: CASRVTGNAEAFF; CDR3 DNA: TGTGCCAGCAGGGTAACAGGGAACGCTGAAGCTTTCTTT
CDR3 length: 14; V gene: TRBV28; clone size: once; D gene: -; J gene: TRBJ1-1; CDR3 protein: CASSRGQSNTEAFF; CDR3 DNA: TGTGCCAGCAGCCGAGGACAGAGCAACACTGAAGCTTTCTTT
CDR3 length: 14; V gene: TRBV27; clone size: -; D gene: TRBD1; J gene: TRBJ1-1; CDR3 protein: CASRTGTGVGEAFF; CDR3 DNA: TGTGCCAGCAGAACCGGGACAGGGGTGGGTGAAGCTTTCTTT
CDR3 length: 13; V gene: TRBV28; clone size: -; D gene: TRBD1; J gene: TRBJ1-1; CDR3 protein: CASSGDRAFGAFF; CDR3 DNA: TGTGCCAGCAGTGGGGACAGGGCTTTTGGAGCTTTCTTT
CDR3 length: 12; V gene: TRBV25-1; clone size: -; D gene: TRBD1; J gene: TRBJ1-2; CDR3 protein: CASTTGVDGYTF; CDR3 DNA: TGTGCCAGCACCACAGGGGTAGATGGCTACACCTTC
CDR3 length: 16; V gene: TRBV5-1; clone size: once; D gene: -; J gene: TRBJ1-4; CDR3 protein: CASSLAEGGSSEKLFF; CDR3 DNA: TGCGCCAGCAGCTTGGCAGAGGGAGGGTCTTCTGAAAAACTGTTTTTT
CDR3 length: 15; V gene: TRBV6-6; clone size: -; D gene: TRBD1; J gene: TRBJ1-1; CDR3 protein: CASSLTGGENTEAFF; CDR3 DNA: TGTGCCAGCAGTTTAACAGGGGGCGAGAACACTGAAGCTTTCTTT
CDR3 length: 12; V gene: TRBV30; clone size: -; D gene: TRBD1; J gene: TRBJ1-2; CDR3 protein: CAWSVGQGGYTF; CDR3 DNA: TGTGCCTGGAGTGTCGGACAGGGTGGCTACACCTTC
CDR3 length: 14; V gene: TRBV2; clone size: -; D gene: TRBD1; J gene: TRBJ1-4; CDR3 protein: CASSRTGSLEGLFF; CDR3 DNA: TGTGCCAGCAGTAGGACAGGGAGTCTCGAAGGGCTGTTTTTT
CDR3 length: 13; V gene: TRBV6-1; clone size: -; D gene: TRBD1; J gene: TRBJ2-1; CDR3 protein: CASKGGQGNEQFF; CDR3 DNA: TGTGCCAGCAAGGGGGGACAGGGCAATGAGCAGTTCTTC
CDR3 length: 16; V gene: TRBV7-8; clone size: -; D gene: TRBD1; J gene: TRBJ1-6; CDR3 protein: CASSPTGGRGNSPLHF; CDR3 DNA: TGTGCCAGCAGCCCAACAGGGGGTAGGGGTAATTCACCCCTCCACTTT
CDR3 length: 14; V gene: TRBV5-4; clone size: -; D gene: -; J gene: TRBJ2-7; CDR3 protein: CASSLGTYSYEQYF; CDR3 DNA: TGTGCCAGCAGCTTGGGCACCTACTCCTACGAGCAGTACTTC
CDR3 length: 13; V gene: TRBV6-6; clone size: -; D gene: -; J gene: TRBJ2-7; CDR3 protein: CASHHTGFYEQYF; CDR3 DNA: TGTGCCAGCCACCACACGGGATTCTACGAGCAGTACTTC
CDR3 length: 14; V gene: TRBV5-1; clone size: -; D gene: -; J gene: TRBJ2-3; CDR3 protein: CASSLLSGTDTQYF; CDR3 DNA: TGCGCCAGCAGCTTGTTGTCTGGCACAGATACGCAGTATTTT
CDR3 length: 15; V gene: TRBV21-1; clone size: -; D gene: -; J gene: TRBJ2-7; CDR3 protein: CATSPGIAGAYEQYF; CDR3 DNA: TGTGCCACCTCCCCGGGGATAGCGGGAGCCTACGAGCAGTACTTC
CDR3 length: 14; V gene: TRBV7-8; clone size: -; D gene: -; J gene: TRBJ2-5; CDR3 protein: CASSFRQSEETQYF; CDR3 DNA: TGTGCCAGCAGCTTCCGACAGTCTGAAGAGACCCAGTACTTC
CDR3 length: 12; V gene: TRBV28; clone size: -; D gene: TRBD1; J gene: TRBJ2-1; CDR3 protein: CASSLWGQRQFF; CDR3 DNA: TGTGCCAGCAGTTTATGGGGACAGCGGCAGTTCTTC
CDR3 length: 15; V gene: TRBV7-2; clone size: -; D gene: TRBD1; J gene: TRBJ1-2; CDR3 protein: CASSFKTGAGYGYTF; CDR3 DNA: TGTGCCAGCAGCTTCAAGACAGGGGCTGGGTATGGCTACACCTTC
CDR3 length: 18; V gene: TRBV7-9; clone size: -; D gene: TRBD1; J gene: TRBJ2-5; CDR3 protein: CASRPPLVGTGGLETQYF; CDR3 DNA: TGTGCCAGCAGACCACCTCTCGTTGGGACAGGGGGCTTGGAGACCCAGTACTTC
CDR3 length: 14; V gene: TRBV9; clone size: -; D gene: -; J gene: TRBJ1-4; CDR3 protein: CASSVSATNEKLFF; CDR3 DNA: TGTGCCAGCAGCGTATCCGCAACTAATGAAAAACTGTTTTTT
CDR3 length: 15; V gene: TRBV7-2; clone size: -; D gene: TRBD2; J gene: TRBJ2-1; CDR3 protein: CASSLASGGGNEQFF; CDR3 DNA: TGTGCCAGCAGCTTAGCTAGCGGGGGCGGAAATGAGCAGTTCTTC
CDR3 length: 13; V gene: TRBV5-1; clone size: -; D gene: -; J gene: TRBJ2-7; CDR3 protein: CASSPGQTYEQYF; CDR3 DNA: TGCGCCAGCAGCCCAGGACAGACCTACGAGCAGTACTTC
CDR3 length: 15; V gene: TRBV6-1; clone size: once; D gene: -; J gene: TRBJ1-5; CDR3 protein: CASSEDRTVNQPQHF; CDR3 DNA: TGTGCCAGCAGTGAAGATCGGACAGTTAATCAGCCCCAGCATTTT
CDR3 length: 17; V gene: TRBV5-6; clone size: -; D gene: TRBD1; J gene: TRBJ1-3; CDR3 protein: CASSLGGDRSSGNTIYF; CDR3 DNA: TGTGCCAGCAGCTTGGGGGGGGACAGAAGCTCTGGAAACACCATATATTTT
CDR3 length: 14; V gene: TRBV5-1; clone size: -; D gene: -; J gene: TRBJ2-1; CDR3 protein: CASSLARTDNEQFF; CDR3 DNA: TGCGCCAGCAGCTTGGCCAGAACAGACAATGAGCAGTTCTTC
CDR3 length: 15; V gene: TRBV4-1; clone size: -; D gene: -; J gene: TRBJ1-1; CDR3 protein: CASSQDNSLWVEAFF; CDR3 DNA: TGCGCCAGCAGCCAAGATAACAGCCTGTGGGTTGAAGCTTTCTTT
CDR3 length: 14; V gene: TRBV27; clone size: -; D gene: TRBD1; J gene: TRBJ1-2; CDR3 protein: CASSSTTGARGYTF; CDR3 DNA: TGTGCCAGCAGTTCTACAACAGGGGCAAGGGGCTACACCTTC